These T cell receptor beta chains were read from a single sample in a study of blood T cell repertoires in COVID-19. Method: immunoSEQ multiplex PCR; TCRdb's copy keeps in-frame clones and lacks some. The sample holds about 240,000 clones, around nine tenths seen once. Sequencing input: peripheral blood. The receptors originated from a woman between 65 and 79 years old with active or convalescent COVID-19. CDR3s include the opening cysteine and the closing phenylalanine or tryptophan. A D gene is named only where the DNA matches it firmly. Only some rows state a clone size, as once, few, many or a class for expanded clones.

abundance: -
d_gene: -
v_gene: TRBV27
j_gene: TRBJ1-2
len: 13
CDR3aa: CASSLRDMDGYTF
CDR3nt: TGTGCCAGCAGTTTAAGGGACATGGATGGCTACACCTTC

abundance: -
d_gene: -
v_gene: TRBV9
j_gene: TRBJ1-1
len: 13
CDR3aa: CASKRDMNTEAFF
CDR3nt: TGTGCCAGCAAGAGGGATATGAACACTGAAGCTTTCTTT

abundance: -
d_gene: -
v_gene: TRBV13
j_gene: TRBJ2-2
len: 16
CDR3aa: CASSSRQGMNTGELFF
CDR3nt: TGTGCCAGCAGCTCCAGGCAGGGGATGAACACCGGGGAGCTGTTTTTT

abundance: -
d_gene: -
v_gene: TRBV4-3
j_gene: TRBJ1-1
len: 14
CDR3aa: CASSQVSAVTEAFF
CDR3nt: TGCGCCAGCAGCCAAGTGTCTGCGGTCACTGAAGCTTTCTTT

abundance: -
d_gene: -
v_gene: TRBV7-9
j_gene: TRBJ1-2
len: 14
CDR3aa: CASLLLGGKGGYTF
CDR3nt: TGTGCCAGCCTCCTACTAGGGGGAAAGGGAGGCTACACCTTC

abundance: -
d_gene: TRBD1
v_gene: TRBV7-9
j_gene: TRBJ2-7
len: 14
CDR3aa: CASSAGTGTYEQYF
CDR3nt: TGTGCCAGCAGCGCCGGGACAGGGACCTACGAGCAGTACTTC

abundance: -
d_gene: -
v_gene: TRBV7-2
j_gene: TRBJ1-6
len: 15
CDR3aa: CASSHTQVLNSPLHF
CDR3nt: TGTGCCAGCAGCCATACACAGGTCCTTAATTCACCCCTCCACTTT

abundance: -
d_gene: -
v_gene: TRBV11-2
j_gene: TRBJ1-1
len: 13
CDR3aa: CASSLGSNTEAFF
CDR3nt: TGTGCCAGCAGCTTGGGCAGTAACACTGAAGCTTTCTTT

abundance: -
d_gene: TRBD1
v_gene: TRBV9
j_gene: TRBJ1-1
len: 18
CDR3aa: CASSVRSLSMTGGAEAFF
CDR3nt: TGTGCCAGCAGCGTAAGGTCCCTAAGTATGACAGGGGGCGCCGAAGCTTTCTTT

abundance: -
d_gene: -
v_gene: TRBV7-8
j_gene: TRBJ1-5
len: 15
CDR3aa: CASSTAGGRNQPQHF
CDR3nt: TGTGCCAGCAGCACCGCGGGGGGGCGCAATCAGCCCCAGCATTTT

abundance: once
d_gene: TRBD2
v_gene: TRBV3-1/TRBV3-2
j_gene: TRBJ2-1
len: 17
CDR3aa: CASSHLGSGLGLYEQFF
CDR3nt: TGTGCCAGCAGCCACTTGGGTTCTGGACTAGGTCTGTATGAGCAGTTCTTC

abundance: -
d_gene: TRBD1
v_gene: TRBV7-9
j_gene: TRBJ1-3
len: 16
CDR3aa: CASSFTGGLSGNTIYF
CDR3nt: TGTGCCAGCAGCTTTACAGGGGGCCTCTCTGGAAACACCATATATTTT

abundance: -
d_gene: TRBD1
v_gene: TRBV24-1
j_gene: TRBJ1-4
len: 15
CDR3aa: CATSDRDRGCEKLFF
CDR3nt: TGTGCCACCAGTGATCGAGACAGGGGCTGCGAAAAACTGTTTTTT

abundance: few
d_gene: TRBD1
v_gene: TRBV19
j_gene: TRBJ2-3
len: 14
CDR3aa: CASKDRGGTDTQYF
CDR3nt: TGTGCCAGTAAGGACAGGGGTGGCACAGATACGCAGTATTTT

abundance: -
d_gene: TRBD1
v_gene: TRBV9
j_gene: TRBJ1-4
len: 14
CDR3aa: CASSAAGGWEKLFF
CDR3nt: TGTGCCAGCAGCGCCGCAGGGGGTTGGGAAAAACTGTTTTTT